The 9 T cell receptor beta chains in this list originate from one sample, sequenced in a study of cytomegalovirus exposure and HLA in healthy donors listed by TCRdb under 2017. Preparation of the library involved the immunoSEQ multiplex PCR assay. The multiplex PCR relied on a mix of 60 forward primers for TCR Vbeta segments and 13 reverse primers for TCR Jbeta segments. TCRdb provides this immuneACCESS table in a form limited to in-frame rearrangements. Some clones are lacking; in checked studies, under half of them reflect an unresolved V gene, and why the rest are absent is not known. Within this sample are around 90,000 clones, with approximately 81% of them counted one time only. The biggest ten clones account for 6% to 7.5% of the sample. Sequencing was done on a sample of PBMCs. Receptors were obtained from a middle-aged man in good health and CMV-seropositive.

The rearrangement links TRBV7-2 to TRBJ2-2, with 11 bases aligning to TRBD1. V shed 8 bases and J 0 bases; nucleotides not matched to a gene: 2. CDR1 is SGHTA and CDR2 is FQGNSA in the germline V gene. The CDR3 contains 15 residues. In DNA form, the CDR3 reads TGTGCCAGCTCGGGACAGGGGGCGAACACCGGGGAGCTGTTTTTT. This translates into CASSGQGANTGELFF.

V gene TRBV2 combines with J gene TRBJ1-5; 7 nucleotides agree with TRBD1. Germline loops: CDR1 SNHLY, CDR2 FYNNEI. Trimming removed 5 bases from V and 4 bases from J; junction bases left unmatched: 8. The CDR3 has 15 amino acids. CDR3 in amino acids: CASSITGVGNQPQHF. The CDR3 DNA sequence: TGTGCCAGCAGTATTACAGGGGTTGGGAATCAGCCCCAGCATTTT. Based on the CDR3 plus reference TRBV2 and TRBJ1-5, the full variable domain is EPEVTQTPSHQVTQMGQEVILRCVPISNHLYFYWYRQILGQKVEFLVSFYNNEISEKSEIFDDQFSVERPDGSNFTLKIRSTKLEDSAMYFCASSITGVGNQPQHFGDGTRLSIL.

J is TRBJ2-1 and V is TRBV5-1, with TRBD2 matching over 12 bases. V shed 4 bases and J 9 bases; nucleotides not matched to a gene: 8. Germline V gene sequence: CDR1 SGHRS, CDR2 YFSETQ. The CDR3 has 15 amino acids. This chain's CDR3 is CASSQLAGGRFEQFF. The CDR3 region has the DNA TGCGCCAGCAGCCAGCTAGCGGGGGGGCGATTTGAGCAGTTCTTC. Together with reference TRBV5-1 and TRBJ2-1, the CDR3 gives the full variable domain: KAGVTQTPRYLIKTRGQQVTLSCSPISGHRSVSWYQQTPGQGLQFLFEYFSETQRNKGNFPGRFSGRQFSNSRSEMNVSTLELGDSALYLCASSQLAGGRFEQFFGPGTRLTVL.

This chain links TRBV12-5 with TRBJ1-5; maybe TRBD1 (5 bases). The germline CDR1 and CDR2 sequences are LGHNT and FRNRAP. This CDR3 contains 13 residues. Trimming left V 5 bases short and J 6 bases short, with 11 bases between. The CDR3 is CASGLGGSQPQHF. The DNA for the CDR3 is TGTGCTAGTGGTCTCGGGGGGAGTCAGCCCCAGCATTTT.

As DNA, the CDR3 is TGTGCCAGCAGCCCGCAGGGGACTAGCGGGAGTGATACGCAGTATTTT. This gives the protein CASSPQGTSGSDTQYF. V usage is TRBV11-2 and J usage is TRBJ2-3; 14 bases are a match to TRBD2. The germline V gene has CDR1 SGHAT and CDR2 FQNNGV. V shed 5 bases and J 6 bases; nucleotides not matched to a gene: 7. This CDR3 spans 16 amino acids.

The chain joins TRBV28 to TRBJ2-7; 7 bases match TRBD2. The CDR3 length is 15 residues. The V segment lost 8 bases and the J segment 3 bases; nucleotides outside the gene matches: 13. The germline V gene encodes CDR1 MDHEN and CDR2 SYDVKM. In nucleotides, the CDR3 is TGTGCCAGCCTCTTTCGAGAGCGGGAACGCTACGAGCAGTACTTC. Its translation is CASLFRERERYEQYF.

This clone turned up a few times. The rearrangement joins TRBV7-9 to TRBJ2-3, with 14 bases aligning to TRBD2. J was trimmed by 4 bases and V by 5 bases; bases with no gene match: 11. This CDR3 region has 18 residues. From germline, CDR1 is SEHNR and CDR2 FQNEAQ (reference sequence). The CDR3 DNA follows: TGTGCCAGCAGCCCAAACATGGGACTAGCGGGAGTGTCAGATACGCAGTATTTT. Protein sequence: CASSPNMGLAGVSDTQYF.

For the CDR3, the DNA is TGTGCCAGCAGTGACCCAAGGGGGCTGAACACTGAAGCTTTCTTT. Translation: CASSDPRGLNTEAFF. The chain recombines TRBV2 with TRBJ1-1; TRBD1 aligns across 7 bases. In germline, CDR1 is SNHLY, CDR2 FYNNEI. V lost 3 bases, J lost 0 bases, and 4 bases stayed unmatched. This CDR3 has 15 residues.

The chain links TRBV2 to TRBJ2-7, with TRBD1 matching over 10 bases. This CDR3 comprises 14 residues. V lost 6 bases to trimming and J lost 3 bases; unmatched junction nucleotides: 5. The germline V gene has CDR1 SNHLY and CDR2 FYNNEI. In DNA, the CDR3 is TGTGCCAGCAGCTTGGGACAGGGGATCTACGAGCAGTACTTC. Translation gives CASSLGQGIYEQYF.